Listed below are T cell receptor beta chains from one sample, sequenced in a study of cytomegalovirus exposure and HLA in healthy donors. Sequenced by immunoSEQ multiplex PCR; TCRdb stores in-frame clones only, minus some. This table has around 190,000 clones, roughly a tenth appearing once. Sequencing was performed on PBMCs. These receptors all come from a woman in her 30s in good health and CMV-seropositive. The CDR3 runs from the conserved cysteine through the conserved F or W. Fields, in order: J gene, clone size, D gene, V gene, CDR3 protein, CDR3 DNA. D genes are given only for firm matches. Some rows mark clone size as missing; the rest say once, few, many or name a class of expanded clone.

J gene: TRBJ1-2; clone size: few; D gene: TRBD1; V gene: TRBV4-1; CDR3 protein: CASSLDRVTYGYTF; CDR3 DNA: TGCGCCAGCAGCCTAGACAGGGTGACCTATGGCTACACCTTC
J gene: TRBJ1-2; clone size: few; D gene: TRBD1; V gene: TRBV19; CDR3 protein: CASSHPRPLGQANYGYTF; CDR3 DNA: TGTGCCAGTAGCCATCCGCGGCCTTTGGGACAGGCTAACTATGGCTACACCTTC
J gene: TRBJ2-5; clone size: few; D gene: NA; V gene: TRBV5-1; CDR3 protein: CASSWASETQYF; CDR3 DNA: TGCGCCAGCAGCTGGGCCAGCGAGACCCAGTACTTC
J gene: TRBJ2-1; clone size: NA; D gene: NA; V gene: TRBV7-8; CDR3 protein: CASSLVGIQFF; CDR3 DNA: TGTGCCAGCAGCTTAGTCGGGATACAGTTCTTC
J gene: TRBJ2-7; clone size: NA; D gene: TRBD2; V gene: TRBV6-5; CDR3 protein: CASSFSGRDYEQYF; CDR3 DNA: TGTGCCAGCAGTTTTAGCGGGAGAGACTACGAGCAGTACTTC
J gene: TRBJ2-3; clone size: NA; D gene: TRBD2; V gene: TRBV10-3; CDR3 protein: CAISPSAGDPDTQYF; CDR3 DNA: TGTGCCATCAGCCCCTCAGCGGGAGACCCAGATACGCAGTATTTT
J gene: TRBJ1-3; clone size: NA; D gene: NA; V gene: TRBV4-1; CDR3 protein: CASSRLRATSGNTIYF; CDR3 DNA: TGCGCCAGCAGCCGACTGCGAGCGACCTCTGGAAACACCATATATTTT
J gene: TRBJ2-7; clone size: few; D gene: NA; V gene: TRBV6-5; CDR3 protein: CASSYGLGPLEQYF; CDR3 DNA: TGTGCCAGCAGTTACGGGCTGGGGCCGCTCGAGCAGTACTTC
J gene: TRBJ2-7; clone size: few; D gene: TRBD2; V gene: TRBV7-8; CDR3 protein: CASSPLGLAGSHEQYF; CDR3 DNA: TGTGCCAGCAGCCCCCTGGGACTAGCGGGAAGCCACGAGCAGTACTTC
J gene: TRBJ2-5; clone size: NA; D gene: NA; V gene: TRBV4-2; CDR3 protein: CASSQGGGATLRETQYF; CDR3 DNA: TGTGCCAGCAGCCAGGGGGGTGGAGCTACCTTGCGAGAGACCCAGTACTTC
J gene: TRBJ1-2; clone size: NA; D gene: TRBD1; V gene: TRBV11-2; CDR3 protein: CASSLGEGQGYGYTF; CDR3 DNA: TGTGCCAGCAGCCTGGGTGAGGGACAGGGATACGGCTACACCTTC
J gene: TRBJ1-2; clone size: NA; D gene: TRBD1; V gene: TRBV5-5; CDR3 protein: CASRPWTGKVDGYTF; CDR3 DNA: TGTGCCAGCAGACCCTGGACAGGGAAGGTGGATGGCTACACCTTC
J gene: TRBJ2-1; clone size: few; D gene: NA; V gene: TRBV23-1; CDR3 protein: CASSQRRGWYNEQFF; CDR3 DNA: TGCGCCAGCAGTCAACGGAGGGGATGGTACAATGAGCAGTTCTTC
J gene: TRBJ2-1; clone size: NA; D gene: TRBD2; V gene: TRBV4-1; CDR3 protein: CASSQDLIAGVNEQFF; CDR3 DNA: TGCGCCAGCAGCCAAGACTTGATAGCGGGAGTCAATGAGCAGTTCTTC
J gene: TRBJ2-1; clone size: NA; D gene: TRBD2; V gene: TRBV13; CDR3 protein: CASSPGGGSYNEQFF; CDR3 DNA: TGTGCCAGCAGCCCCGGGGGAGGGTCTTACAATGAGCAGTTCTTC
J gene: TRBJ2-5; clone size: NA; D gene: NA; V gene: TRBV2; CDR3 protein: CASSEGTGREETQYF; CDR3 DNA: TGTGCCAGCAGTGAGGGAACAGGGCGGGAAGAGACCCAGTACTTC
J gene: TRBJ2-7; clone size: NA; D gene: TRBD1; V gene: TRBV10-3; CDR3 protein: CAISEGQRSYEQYF; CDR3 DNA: TGTGCCATCAGCGAGGGACAGAGATCCTACGAGCAGTACTTC
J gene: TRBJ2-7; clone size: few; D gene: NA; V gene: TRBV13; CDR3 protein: CASSSRQVGYEQYF; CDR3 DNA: TGTGCCAGCAGCTCTAGACAGGTTGGCTACGAGCAGTACTTC
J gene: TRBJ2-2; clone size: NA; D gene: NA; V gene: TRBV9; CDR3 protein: CASSPLRGGRGGELFF; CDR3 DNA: TGTGCCAGCAGCCCCCTCAGGGGAGGGCGTGGCGGGGAGCTGTTTTTT
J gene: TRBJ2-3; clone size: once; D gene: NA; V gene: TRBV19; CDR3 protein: CASSTGTIRGTDTQYF; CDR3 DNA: TGTGCCAGTAGTACAGGAACCATAAGGGGTACAGATACGCAGTATTTT
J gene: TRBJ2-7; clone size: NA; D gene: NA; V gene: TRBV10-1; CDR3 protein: CASSEGPLYEQYF; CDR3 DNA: TGCGCCAGCAGTGAGGGCCCGCTCTACGAGCAGTACTTC
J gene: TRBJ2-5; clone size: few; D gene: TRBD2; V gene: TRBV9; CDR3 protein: CASSVGPSGKETQYF; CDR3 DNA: TGTGCCAGCAGCGTAGGGCCCAGCGGGAAGGAGACCCAGTACTTC
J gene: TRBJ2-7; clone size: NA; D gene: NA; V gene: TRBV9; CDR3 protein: CAPKPPGGYF; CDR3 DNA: TGTGCCCCTAAACCCCCCGGGGGGTACTTC
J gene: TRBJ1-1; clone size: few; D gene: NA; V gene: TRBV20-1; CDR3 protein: CSLFLNTEAFF; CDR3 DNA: TGCAGTTTATTCCTGAACACTGAAGCTTTCTTT